The rows below give T cell receptor beta chains drawn from one sample of a study of T cell repertoires in cytomegalovirus infection. TCRdb used MiXCR to reprocess the reads, holding one entry per CDR3 protein. The table has some 400,000 distinct CDR3 sequences, roughly 18% seen once. The specimen was PBMCs. All receptors come from a human donor in good health (CMV status not recorded). Some clones in this sample may be carry-over from other donors' samples. Both conserved end residues are part of each CDR3. Fields, in order: CDR3 DNA, CDR3 protein, V gene, J gene, D gene, clone size. The D gene is left open where the match is weak. Only part of the rows carry a size: once, few, many, or a class if the clone is expanded.

cdr3_nt: TGCAGTGCTAGAGATCCCAGGGGGGCCTACAATGAGCAGTTCTTC
cdr3_aa: CSARDPRGAYNEQFF
v_call: TRBV20-1
j_call: TRBJ2-1
d_call: .
clone_size: .

cdr3_nt: TGTGCCAGCTCACCCGAGGCCAGCACAGATACGCAGTATTTT
cdr3_aa: CASSPEASTDTQYF
v_call: TRBV18
j_call: TRBJ2-3
d_call: .
clone_size: many

cdr3_nt: TGTGCCAGCAGCCCCAACATGTTTGGGGTTGGGGAAAAACTGTTTTTT
cdr3_aa: CASSPNMFGVGEKLFF
v_call: TRBV7-2
j_call: TRBJ1-4
d_call: .
clone_size: many

cdr3_nt: TGTGCCAGCAGCCAAGGGCCGGGCCAAGGGAATTCACCCCTCCACTTT
cdr3_aa: CASSQGPGQGNSPLHF
v_call: TRBV4-2
j_call: TRBJ1-6
d_call: .
clone_size: many

cdr3_nt: TGTGCCAGCGGGGGAGTTACAGAGACCCAGTACTTC
cdr3_aa: CASGGVTETQYF
v_call: TRBV12-3/TRBV12-4
j_call: TRBJ2-5
d_call: .
clone_size: many

cdr3_nt: TGTGCCAGCAGCCCCCGGGTCGGGCAAGAGACCCAGTACTTC
cdr3_aa: CASSPRVGQETQYF
v_call: TRBV7-8
j_call: TRBJ2-5
d_call: .
clone_size: few

cdr3_nt: TGTGCCAGCAGCCCGGAGAGGGGGGGCACAGATACGCAGTATTTT
cdr3_aa: CASSPERGGTDTQYF
v_call: TRBV7-6
j_call: TRBJ2-3
d_call: .
clone_size: many

cdr3_nt: TGTGCCAGCAGCCATAACGGGGGGTACACTGAAGCTTTCTTT
cdr3_aa: CASSHNGGYTEAFF
v_call: TRBV7-8
j_call: TRBJ1-1
d_call: .
clone_size: many

cdr3_nt: TGTGCCAGCAGCTTAAACGGGGTGACCCAAGAGACCCAGTACTTC
cdr3_aa: CASSLNGVTQETQYF
v_call: TRBV11-2
j_call: TRBJ2-5
d_call: .
clone_size: .

cdr3_nt: TGCAGCGTTAACCCTGCGGGAGGTTCCTCCTACAATGAGCAGTTCTTC
cdr3_aa: CSVNPAGGSSYNEQFF
v_call: TRBV29-1
j_call: TRBJ2-1
d_call: TRBD2
clone_size: few

cdr3_nt: TGTGCCAGCAGCCCCAAGCTAGATCTCCTAAGGAATGAGCAGTTCTTC
cdr3_aa: CASSPKLDLLRNEQFF
v_call: TRBV3-1
j_call: TRBJ2-1
d_call: .
clone_size: .

cdr3_nt: TGTGCCAGCAGCGTGGGACCCTACCCCTACAATGAGCAGTTCTTC
cdr3_aa: CASSVGPYPYNEQFF
v_call: TRBV5-5
j_call: TRBJ2-1
d_call: .
clone_size: .

cdr3_nt: TGTGCCAGCAGAAGAGGAGTAGAGACCCAGTACTTC
cdr3_aa: CASRRGVETQYF
v_call: TRBV25-1
j_call: TRBJ2-5
d_call: .
clone_size: many

cdr3_nt: TGTGCCAGCAGCCCAAACACAGGGAGCTATGGCTACACCTTC
cdr3_aa: CASSPNTGSYGYTF
v_call: TRBV7-6
j_call: TRBJ1-2
d_call: .
clone_size: .

cdr3_nt: TGTGCCAGCAGCCCCAATGGACATTTCTCCTACGAGCAGTACTTC
cdr3_aa: CASSPNGHFSYEQYF
v_call: TRBV7-2
j_call: TRBJ2-7
d_call: .
clone_size: many

cdr3_nt: TGTGCCAGCAGTTACTCGTGGGGAAACTATGGCTACACCTTC
cdr3_aa: CASSYSWGNYGYTF
v_call: TRBV6-2/TRBV6-3
j_call: TRBJ1-2
d_call: .
clone_size: .

cdr3_nt: TGCGCCAGCAGCCATTATGACGGGAGTAGCTACAATGAGCAGTTCTTC
cdr3_aa: CASSHYDGSSYNEQFF
v_call: TRBV4-3
j_call: TRBJ2-1
d_call: .
clone_size: few

cdr3_nt: TGTGCCAGCAGTAGAGACAGGAACACTGAAGCTTTCTTT
cdr3_aa: CASSRDRNTEAFF
v_call: TRBV7-2
j_call: TRBJ1-1
d_call: .
clone_size: many

cdr3_nt: TGTGCCAGCACCCTAGGACAGGGATCCTACAATGAGCAGTTCTTC
cdr3_aa: CASTLGQGSYNEQFF
v_call: TRBV6-1
j_call: TRBJ2-1
d_call: TRBD1
clone_size: few

cdr3_nt: TGTGCCAGCAGCTCCACCGGACTCCACAATGAGCAGTTCTTC
cdr3_aa: CASSSTGLHNEQFF
v_call: TRBV7-2
j_call: TRBJ2-1
d_call: .
clone_size: many

cdr3_nt: TGCAGGGCGGGACAGGGGGCGGAATTCGGCAATCAGCCCCAGCATTTT
cdr3_aa: CRAGQGAEFGNQPQHF
v_call: TRBV20-1
j_call: TRBJ1-5
d_call: TRBD1
clone_size: .

cdr3_nt: TGCAGTGCTCCCCCTCTGGGGGTCGGGGAGACCCAGTACTTC
cdr3_aa: CSAPPLGVGETQYF
v_call: TRBV20-1
j_call: TRBJ2-5
d_call: .
clone_size: .

cdr3_nt: TGTGCCAGCAGTTACTTCGCGGGGGCTTATGATAATGAGCAGTTCTTC
cdr3_aa: CASSYFAGAYDNEQFF
v_call: TRBV6-5
j_call: TRBJ2-1
d_call: .
clone_size: many

cdr3_nt: TGTGCCAGCCTCCCTCCCGGCACGGCTGGTAATGAAAAACTGTTTTTT
cdr3_aa: CASLPPGTAGNEKLFF
v_call: TRBV7-9
j_call: TRBJ1-4
d_call: .
clone_size: many

cdr3_nt: TGTGCCAGCAGCACAGACAGCTATGGCTACACCTTC
cdr3_aa: CASSTDSYGYTF
v_call: TRBV7-9
j_call: TRBJ1-2
d_call: .
clone_size: many

cdr3_nt: TGTGCCAGCAGCTTAAACAGCAACACCATATATTTT
cdr3_aa: CASSLNSNTIYF
v_call: TRBV7-8
j_call: TRBJ1-3
d_call: .
clone_size: .

cdr3_nt: TGTGCCAGCAGTCCGGGACAGGGTTGGGGGTACATTCAGTACTTC
cdr3_aa: CASSPGQGWGYIQYF
v_call: TRBV27
j_call: TRBJ2-4
d_call: TRBD1
clone_size: few